The clone carrying this T cell receptor beta chain has at least ten counts. TCRdb fed the reads into MiXCR, producing one record per CDR3 protein. The table includes 450,000 to 600,000 distinct CDR3 sequences, approximately 10% detected once. The data originate from a study of T cell repertoires in cytomegalovirus infection. The overall study: Public TCR beta signatures indicated both CMV infection and matching HLA type.

The CDR3 totals 13 residues. The V gene lost 1 base and the J gene lost 3 bases, with 7 bases spanning the gap. Looked up from germline, CDR1 is MNHNS and CDR2 is SASEGT. Specimen: PBMCs. The rearrangement uses TRBV6-1 and TRBJ2-7; D gene ambiguous. This TCR was recovered from a human donor in good health (CMV status not recorded). Some clones in this sample may be carry-over from other donors' samples. DNA for the CDR3: TGTGCCAGCAGTGAAGGAGGTGACTACGAGCAGTACTTC. It encodes CASSEGGDYEQYF.